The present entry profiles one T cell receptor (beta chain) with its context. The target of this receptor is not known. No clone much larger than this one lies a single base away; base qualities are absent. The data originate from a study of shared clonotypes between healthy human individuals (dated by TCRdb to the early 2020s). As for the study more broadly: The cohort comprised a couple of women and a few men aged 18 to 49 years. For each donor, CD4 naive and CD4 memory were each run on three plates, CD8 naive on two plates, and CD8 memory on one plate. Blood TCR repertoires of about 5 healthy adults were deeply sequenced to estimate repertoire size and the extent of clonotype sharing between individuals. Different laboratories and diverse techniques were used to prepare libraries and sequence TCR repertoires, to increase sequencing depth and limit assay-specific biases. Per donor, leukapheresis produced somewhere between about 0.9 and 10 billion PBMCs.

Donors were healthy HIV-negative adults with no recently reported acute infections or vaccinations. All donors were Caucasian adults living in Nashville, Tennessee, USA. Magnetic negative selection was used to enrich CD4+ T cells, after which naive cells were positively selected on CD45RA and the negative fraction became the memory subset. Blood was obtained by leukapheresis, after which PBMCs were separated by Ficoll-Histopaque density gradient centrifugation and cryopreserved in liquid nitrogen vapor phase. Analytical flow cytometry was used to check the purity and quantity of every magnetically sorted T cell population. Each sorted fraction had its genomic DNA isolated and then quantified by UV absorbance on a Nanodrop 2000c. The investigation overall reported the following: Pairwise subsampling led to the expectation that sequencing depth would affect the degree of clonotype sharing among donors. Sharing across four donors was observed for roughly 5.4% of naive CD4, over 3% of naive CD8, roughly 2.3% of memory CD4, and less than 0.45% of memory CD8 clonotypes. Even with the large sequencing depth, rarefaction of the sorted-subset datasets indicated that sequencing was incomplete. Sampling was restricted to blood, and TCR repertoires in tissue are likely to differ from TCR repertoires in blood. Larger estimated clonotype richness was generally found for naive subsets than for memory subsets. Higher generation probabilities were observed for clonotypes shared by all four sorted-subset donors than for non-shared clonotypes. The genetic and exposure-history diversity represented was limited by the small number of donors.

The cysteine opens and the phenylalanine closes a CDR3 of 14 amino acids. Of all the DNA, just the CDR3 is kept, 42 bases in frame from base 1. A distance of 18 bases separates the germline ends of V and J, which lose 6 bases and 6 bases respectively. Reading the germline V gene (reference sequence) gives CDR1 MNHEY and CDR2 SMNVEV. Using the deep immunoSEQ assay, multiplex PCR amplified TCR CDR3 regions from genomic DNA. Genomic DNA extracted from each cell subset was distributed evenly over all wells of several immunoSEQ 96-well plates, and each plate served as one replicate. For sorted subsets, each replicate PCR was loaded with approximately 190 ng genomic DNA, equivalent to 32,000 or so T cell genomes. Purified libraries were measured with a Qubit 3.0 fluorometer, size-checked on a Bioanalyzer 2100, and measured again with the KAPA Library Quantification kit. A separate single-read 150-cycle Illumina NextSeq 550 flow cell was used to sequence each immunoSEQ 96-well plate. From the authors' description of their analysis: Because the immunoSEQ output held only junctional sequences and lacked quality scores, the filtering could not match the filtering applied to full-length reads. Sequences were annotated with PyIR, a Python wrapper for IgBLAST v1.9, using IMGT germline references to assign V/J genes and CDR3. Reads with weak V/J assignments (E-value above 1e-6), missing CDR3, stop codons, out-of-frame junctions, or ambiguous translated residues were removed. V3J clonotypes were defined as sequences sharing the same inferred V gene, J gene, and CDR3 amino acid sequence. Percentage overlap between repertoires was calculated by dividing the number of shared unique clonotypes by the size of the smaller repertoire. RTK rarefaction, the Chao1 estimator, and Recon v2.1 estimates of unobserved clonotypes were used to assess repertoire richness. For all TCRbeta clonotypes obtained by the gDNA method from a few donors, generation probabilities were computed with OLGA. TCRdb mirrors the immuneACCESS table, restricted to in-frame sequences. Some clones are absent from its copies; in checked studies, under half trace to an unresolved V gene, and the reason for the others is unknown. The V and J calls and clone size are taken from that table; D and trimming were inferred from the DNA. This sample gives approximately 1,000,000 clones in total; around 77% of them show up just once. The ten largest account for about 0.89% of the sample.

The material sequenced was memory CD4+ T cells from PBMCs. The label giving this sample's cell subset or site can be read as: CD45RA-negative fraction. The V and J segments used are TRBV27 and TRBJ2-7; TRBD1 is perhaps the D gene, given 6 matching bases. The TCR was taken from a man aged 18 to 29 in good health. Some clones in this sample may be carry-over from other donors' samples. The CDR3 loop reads CASSLTPQGSEQYF. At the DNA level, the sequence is TGTGCCAGCAGCCTAACTCCACAGGGTAGCGAGCAGTACTTC.